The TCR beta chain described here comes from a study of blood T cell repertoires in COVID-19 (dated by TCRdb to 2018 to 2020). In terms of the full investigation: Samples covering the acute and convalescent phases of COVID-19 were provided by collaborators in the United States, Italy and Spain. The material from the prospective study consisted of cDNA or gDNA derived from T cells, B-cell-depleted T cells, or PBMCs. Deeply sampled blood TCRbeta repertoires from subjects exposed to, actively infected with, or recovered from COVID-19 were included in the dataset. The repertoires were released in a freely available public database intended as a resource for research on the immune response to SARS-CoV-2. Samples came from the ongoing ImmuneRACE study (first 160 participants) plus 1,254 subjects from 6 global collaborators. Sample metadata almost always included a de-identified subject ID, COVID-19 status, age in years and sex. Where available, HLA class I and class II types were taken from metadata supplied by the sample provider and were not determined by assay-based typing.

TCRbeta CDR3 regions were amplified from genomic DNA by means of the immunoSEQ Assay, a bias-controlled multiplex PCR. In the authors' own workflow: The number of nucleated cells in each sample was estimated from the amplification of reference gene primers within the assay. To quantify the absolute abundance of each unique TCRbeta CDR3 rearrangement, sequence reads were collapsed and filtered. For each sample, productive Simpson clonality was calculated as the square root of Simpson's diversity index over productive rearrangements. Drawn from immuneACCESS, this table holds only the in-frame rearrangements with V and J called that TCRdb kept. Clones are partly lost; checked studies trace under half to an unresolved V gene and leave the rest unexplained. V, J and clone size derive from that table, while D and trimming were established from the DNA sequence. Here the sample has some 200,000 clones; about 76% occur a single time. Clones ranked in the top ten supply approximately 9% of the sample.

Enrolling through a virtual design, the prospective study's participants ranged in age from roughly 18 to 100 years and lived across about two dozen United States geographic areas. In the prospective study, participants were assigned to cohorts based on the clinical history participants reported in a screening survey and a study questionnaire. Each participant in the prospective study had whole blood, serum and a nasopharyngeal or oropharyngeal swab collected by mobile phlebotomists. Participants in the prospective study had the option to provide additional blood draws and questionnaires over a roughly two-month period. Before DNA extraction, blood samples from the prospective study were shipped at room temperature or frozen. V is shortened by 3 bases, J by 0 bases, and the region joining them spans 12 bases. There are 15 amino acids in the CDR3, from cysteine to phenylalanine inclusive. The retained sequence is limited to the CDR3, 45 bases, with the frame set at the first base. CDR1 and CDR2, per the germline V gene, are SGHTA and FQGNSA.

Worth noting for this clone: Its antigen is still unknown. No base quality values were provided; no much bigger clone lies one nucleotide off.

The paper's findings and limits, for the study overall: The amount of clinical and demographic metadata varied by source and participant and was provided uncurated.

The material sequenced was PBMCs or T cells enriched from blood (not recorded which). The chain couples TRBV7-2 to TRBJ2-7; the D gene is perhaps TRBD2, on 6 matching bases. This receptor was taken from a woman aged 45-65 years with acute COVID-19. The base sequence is TGTGCCAGCAGCTTTGGGACTTTGATCTCCTACGAGCAGTACTTC. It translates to CASSFGTLISYEQYF.